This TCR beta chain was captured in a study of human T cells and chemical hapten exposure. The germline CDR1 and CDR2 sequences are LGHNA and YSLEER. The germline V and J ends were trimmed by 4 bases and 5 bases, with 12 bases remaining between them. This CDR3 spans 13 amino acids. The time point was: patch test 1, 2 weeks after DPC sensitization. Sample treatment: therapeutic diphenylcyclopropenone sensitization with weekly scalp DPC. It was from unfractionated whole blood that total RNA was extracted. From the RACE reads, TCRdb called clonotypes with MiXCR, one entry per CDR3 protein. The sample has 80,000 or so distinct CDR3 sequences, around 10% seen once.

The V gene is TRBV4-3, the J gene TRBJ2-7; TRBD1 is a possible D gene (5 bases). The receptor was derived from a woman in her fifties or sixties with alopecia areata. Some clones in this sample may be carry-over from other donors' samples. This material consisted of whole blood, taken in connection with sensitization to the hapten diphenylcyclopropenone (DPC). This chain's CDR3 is CASSPQARDEQYF. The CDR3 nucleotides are TGCGCCAGCAGCCCTCAGGCCAGGGACGAGCAGTACTTC.